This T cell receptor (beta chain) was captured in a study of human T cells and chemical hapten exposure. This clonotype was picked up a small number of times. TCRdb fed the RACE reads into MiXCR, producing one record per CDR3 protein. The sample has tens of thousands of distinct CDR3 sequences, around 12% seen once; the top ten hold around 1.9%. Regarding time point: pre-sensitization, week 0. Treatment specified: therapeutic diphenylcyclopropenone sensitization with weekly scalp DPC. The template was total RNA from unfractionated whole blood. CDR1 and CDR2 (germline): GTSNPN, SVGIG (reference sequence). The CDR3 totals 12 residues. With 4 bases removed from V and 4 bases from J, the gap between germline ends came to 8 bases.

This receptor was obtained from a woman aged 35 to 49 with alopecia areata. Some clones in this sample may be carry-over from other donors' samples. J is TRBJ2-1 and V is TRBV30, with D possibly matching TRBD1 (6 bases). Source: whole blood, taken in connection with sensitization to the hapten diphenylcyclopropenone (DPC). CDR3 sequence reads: CAWKGDYNEQFF. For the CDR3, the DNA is TGTGCCTGGAAGGGGGATTACAATGAGCAGTTCTTC. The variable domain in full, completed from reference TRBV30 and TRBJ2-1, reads SQTIHQWPATLVQPVGSPLSLECTVEGTSNPNLYWYRQAAGRGLQLLFYSVGIGQISSEVPQNLSASRPQDRQFILSSKKLLLSDSGFYLCAWKGDYNEQFFGPGTRLTVL.